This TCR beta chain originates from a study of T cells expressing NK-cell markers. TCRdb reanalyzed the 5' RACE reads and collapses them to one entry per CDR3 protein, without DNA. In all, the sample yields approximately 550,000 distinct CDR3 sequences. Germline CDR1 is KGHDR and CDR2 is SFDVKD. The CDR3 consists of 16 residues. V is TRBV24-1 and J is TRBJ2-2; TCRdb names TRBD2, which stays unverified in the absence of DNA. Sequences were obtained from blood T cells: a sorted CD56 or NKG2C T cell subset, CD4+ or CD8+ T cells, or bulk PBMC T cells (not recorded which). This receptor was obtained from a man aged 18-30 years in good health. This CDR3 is CATSSDQGPSTGELFF.